These T cell receptor beta chains were read from a single sample in a study of CD8+CD57+ T cells in acquired aplastic anemia. Each CDR3 protein is one row after TCRdb ran MiXCR on the reads. This table has more than 250,000 distinct CDR3 sequences, 82% appearing once. The source material was sorted CD4+, CD8+, or CD8+CD57+ T cells (not recorded which) from PBMCs. The receptors were gathered from a human donor with aplastic anemia. CDR3s include the opening cysteine and the closing phenylalanine or tryptophan.

V | CDR3
TRBV11-3 | CATSRDSKEETQYF
TRBV11-3 | CASSLTMRGHYNEQFF
TRBV7-9 | CASSLAHGRDNLRLHF
TRBV11-3 | CASSLAAYRGETQYF
TRBV15 | CATSRAASQETQYF
TRBV29-1 | CSVGPVDEQYF
TRBV5-6 | CASSLGGDFPYEQYF
TRBV19 | CASSIARAGYNEHFF
TRBV7-8 | CASSLDLAGNTQAFF
TRBV9 | CASGDGGDVKDTQYF
TRBV7-6 | CASSSQRGGGSVEQFF
TRBV7-8 | CASSQAGGNGKEEQFF
TRBV7-9 | CASSWGGGANCGYTF
TRBV2 | CAQIQVDTDTQYF
TRBV7-6 | CASSLAQSYNEQFF
TRBV25-1 | CASSARNTEAFF
TRBV24-1 | CATSDSTGNEQFF
TRBV7-9 | CASSLVAGVLFF
TRBV7-2 | CASSLERDGDVHDYTF
TRBV5-8 | CASSPGDGGLDYGYTF
TRBV2 | CATRSGSTDTTQYF
TRBV7-8 | CASSLNGGPAQYFF
TRBV6-7 | CASSFRGTAIHF
TRBV5-1 | CASSLVRNRGLDYGYTF
TRBV7-3 | CASSLAGRGDKQDF
TRBV7-9 | CASSFHRSGGSDDFF
TRBV5-4 | CASSVESSNQPQHF
TRBV7-3 | CASSVEEYTLVITEAFF
TRBV7-9 | CASSGAAGQAEEFF
TRBV7-3 | CASSRHAKAVEHRYF
TRBV7-8 | CASSSSQGYEQYF
TRBV2 | CASSEGSGDNEYLFF
TRBV19 | CASSEDRGQETQYF
TRBV5-6 | CASSLLRGGRTYNEQFF
TRBV5-6 | CASSLERDGANVLTF
TRBV19 | CASSADSASYNSPLLF
TRBV2 | CASGDGGTDPHQYF
TRBV14 | CASSLGASTEAFF
TRBV12-3/TRBV12-4 | CASSFSRSPLHF
TRBV7-9 | CASSPAEKLYTDTF
TRBV7-9 | CASSPGTTDNTDTFF
TRBV24-1 | CATSAGYEQYF
TRBV2 | CASSGNNGYGYTF
TRBV5-4 | CASSSNGQGYYGYTF
TRBV27 | CASGQGLAGSQYF
TRBV7-6 | CASSLVRAGPNHNEQFF
TRBV7-3 | CASSFRGDDGDSYTF
TRBV7-2 | CASSHRGAGQQYVQETQYF
TRBV7-2 | CASSLTNGGGDTQLHF
TRBV24-1 | CATSDLGGTNTEAFF
TRBV15 | CATSSRQINQPQHF
TRBV7-6 | CASSSATGPYEQYF
TRBV20-1 | CSGKRQTAEKLFF
TRBV9 | CASSRGGEQVNQNF
TRBV7-6 | CASSQGHNLGNTTEAFF
TRBV29-1 | CSALDDGYTF
TRBV7-3 | CASTPPLAGGGDKQYF
TRBV9 | CASSGGSDTQYFYF
TRBV10-2 | CASSGLVSGNTDTQYF
TRBV9 | CASSQDPGQHQPHF